This T cell receptor (beta chain) was sequenced during a study of OX40 agonist ivuxolimab in advanced cancers. This CDR3 has 17 residues. After removal of 4 bases from V and 0 bases from J, the junction contained 10 bases not matched to a gene. The V gene's germline CDR1 is MNHNS and CDR2 SASEGT. Libraries were prepared by immunoSEQ multiplex PCR; TCRdb keeps only in-frame clonotypes and omits some of them. In the table there are around 46,000 clones, about 90% of which are singletons. The clonotype was recovered from an adult with an advanced solid tumor such as melanoma, head and neck, liver or kidney cancer. The material sequenced was CD4+ or CD8+ T cells sorted from blood, taken in a trial of the OX40 agonist ivuxolimab. This sequence joins TRBV6-1 and TRBJ2-3; 7 nucleotides agree with TRBD1. The CDR3 bases are TGTGCCAGCAGTGCTTCCCCGGGACAGCGTAGCACAGATACGCAGTATTTT. Translated, it gives CASSASPGQRSTDTQYF.